This T cell receptor beta chain was observed in a study of blood T cell repertoires in COVID-19. Study context: The cDNA or gDNA used as material had been derived from T cells, B-cell-depleted T cells, or PBMCs.

The junction had 12 bases not matched to a gene; V was cut back by 0 bases and J by 5 bases. The CDR3 consists of 17 residues. CDR1 SGHNT and CDR2 YYREEE come from the germline V gene (reference sequence). The repertoire was sequenced with immunoSEQ multiplex PCR; TCRdb's copy has only in-frame clones and lacks some. The data hold roughly 300,000 clones, with around 87% observed a single time. Either two negative PCRs, clearance, or symptom resolution qualified Cohort 3 donors as recovered. V is TRBV5-4 and J is TRBJ1-1; 8 bases agree with TRBD1. Sequencing was performed on PBMCs or T cells enriched from blood (not recorded which). This sequence was found in a young woman who had recovered from COVID-19. CDR3 DNA sequence: TGTGCCAGCAGCTTGGGGCTCGACAGGGGACTGGAGACTGAAGCTTTCTTT. This codes for CASSLGLDRGLETEAFF.